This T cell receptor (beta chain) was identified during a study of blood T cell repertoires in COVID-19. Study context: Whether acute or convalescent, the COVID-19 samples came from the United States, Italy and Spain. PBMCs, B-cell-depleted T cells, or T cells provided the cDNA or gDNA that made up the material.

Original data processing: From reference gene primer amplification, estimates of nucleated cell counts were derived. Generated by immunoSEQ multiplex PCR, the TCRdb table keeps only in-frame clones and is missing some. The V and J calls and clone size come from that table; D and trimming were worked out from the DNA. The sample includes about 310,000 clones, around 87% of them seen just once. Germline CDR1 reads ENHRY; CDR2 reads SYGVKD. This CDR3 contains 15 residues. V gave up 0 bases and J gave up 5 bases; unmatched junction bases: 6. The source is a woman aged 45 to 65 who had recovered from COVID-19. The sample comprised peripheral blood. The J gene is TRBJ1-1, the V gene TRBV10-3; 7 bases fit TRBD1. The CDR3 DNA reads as TGTGCCATCAGTGAGTCATCAGGGGGAGAGACTGAAGCTTTCTTT. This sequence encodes CAISESSGGETEAFF.